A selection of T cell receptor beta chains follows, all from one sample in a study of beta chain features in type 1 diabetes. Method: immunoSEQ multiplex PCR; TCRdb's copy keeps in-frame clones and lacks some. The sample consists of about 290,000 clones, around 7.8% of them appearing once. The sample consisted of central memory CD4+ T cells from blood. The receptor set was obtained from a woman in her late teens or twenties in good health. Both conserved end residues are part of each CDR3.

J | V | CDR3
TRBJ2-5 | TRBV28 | CASSSIGLAGTQETQYF
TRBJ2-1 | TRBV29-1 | CIAPSSGLGDEQFF
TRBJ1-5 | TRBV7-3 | CASSSDRASNQPQHF
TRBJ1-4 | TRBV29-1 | CSAGTVPLGTNEKLFF
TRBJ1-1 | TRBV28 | CASSLAAKWAFF
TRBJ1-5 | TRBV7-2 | CASSLGGGAPGDQPQHF
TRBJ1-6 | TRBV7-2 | CASSFGRDSPLHF
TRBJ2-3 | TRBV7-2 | CASSRVDTQYF
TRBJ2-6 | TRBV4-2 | CASSVPEANVLTF
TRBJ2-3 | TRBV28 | CASPPGLAADTQYF
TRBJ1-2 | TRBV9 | CASSEGTGGGYTF
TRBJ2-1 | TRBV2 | CASREGREQFF
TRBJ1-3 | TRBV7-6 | CASSSGTVAFSGNTIYF
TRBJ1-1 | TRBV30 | CAWRQGARTEAFF
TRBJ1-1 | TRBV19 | CASGDRVDTEAFF
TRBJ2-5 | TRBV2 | CASSGIVAVQETQYF
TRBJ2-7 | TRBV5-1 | CASSLDRYYEQYF